This is a list of T cell receptor beta chains from one sample in a study of identifying expanded T cells in peripheral blood. The method was immunoSEQ multiplex PCR; TCRdb's version includes in-frame clones alone and lacks a portion of them. The sample carries 75,000 to 95,000 clones, approximately 85% recorded once. The sequencing sample was made of blood. These receptors all come from a person aged 18 to 75 in good health. Each CDR3 is given with its conserved first and last residue. D genes are given only for firm matches. A clone size is listed for some rows: how often the clone was seen (once, few, many), or a class if it is expanded.

J gene: TRBJ2-7; V gene: TRBV6-1; clone size: .; D gene: .; CDR3 protein: CASSEAYEQYF; CDR3 DNA: TGTGCCAGCAGTGAAGCCTACGAGCAGTACTTC
J gene: TRBJ1-6; V gene: TRBV6-4; clone size: .; D gene: .; CDR3 protein: CASSTGWRNSPLHF; CDR3 DNA: TGTGCCAGCTCAACAGGGTGGAGGAATTCACCCCTCCACTTT
J gene: TRBJ2-7; V gene: TRBV7-6; clone size: once; D gene: TRBD1; CDR3 protein: CASSTLRDRGLYEQYF; CDR3 DNA: TGTGCCAGCAGCACACTACGGGACAGGGGGCTCTACGAGCAGTACTTC
J gene: TRBJ1-1; V gene: TRBV6-5; clone size: once; D gene: TRBD1; CDR3 protein: CASSAGQDALGAFF; CDR3 DNA: TGTGCCAGCAGCGCGGGACAGGACGCATTAGGGGCTTTCTTT
J gene: TRBJ2-7; V gene: TRBV7-2; clone size: .; D gene: .; CDR3 protein: CASSLNSDPYEQYF; CDR3 DNA: TGTGCCAGCAGCTTAAACAGCGACCCCTACGAGCAGTACTTC
J gene: TRBJ2-4; V gene: TRBV29-1; clone size: few; D gene: TRBD1; CDR3 protein: CSVGGQGKAKNIQYF; CDR3 DNA: TGCAGCGTTGGGGGACAGGGGAAAGCCAAAAACATTCAGTACTTC
J gene: TRBJ1-2; V gene: TRBV6-5; clone size: .; D gene: .; CDR3 protein: CASSYLDNYGYTF; CDR3 DNA: TGTGCCAGCAGTTACTTGGACAACTATGGCTACACCTTC
J gene: TRBJ1-3; V gene: TRBV6-1; clone size: once; D gene: .; CDR3 protein: CASSEGVRQGTSGNTIYF; CDR3 DNA: TGTGCCAGCAGTGAAGGGGTGAGGCAGGGAACATCTGGAAACACCATATATTTT
J gene: TRBJ2-5; V gene: TRBV7-2; clone size: .; D gene: .; CDR3 protein: CASSFFTSFQETQYF; CDR3 DNA: TGTGCCAGCAGCTTCTTCACTAGTTTCCAAGAGACCCAGTACTTC
J gene: TRBJ2-7; V gene: TRBV19; clone size: .; D gene: .; CDR3 protein: CASSTQGLGGSRPSYEQYF; CDR3 DNA: TGTGCCAGTAGTACCCAGGGGCTCGGGGGGTCGAGGCCCAGCTACGAGCAGTACTTC
J gene: TRBJ2-3; V gene: TRBV2; clone size: .; D gene: TRBD1; CDR3 protein: CASSDGTDFTDTQYF; CDR3 DNA: TGTGCCAGCAGTGATGGGACAGACTTCACAGATACGCAGTATTTT
J gene: TRBJ1-1; V gene: TRBV18; clone size: .; D gene: .; CDR3 protein: CASSPKDTLNTEAFF; CDR3 DNA: TGTGCCAGCTCACCAAAAGACACACTGAACACTGAAGCTTTCTTT
J gene: TRBJ2-7; V gene: TRBV29-1; clone size: .; D gene: .; CDR3 protein: CSVGTVGYEQYF; CDR3 DNA: TGCAGCGTTGGGACCGTAGGCTACGAGCAGTACTTC
J gene: TRBJ2-3; V gene: TRBV4-3; clone size: .; D gene: .; CDR3 protein: CASSQRTRTTDTQYF; CDR3 DNA: TGCGCCAGCAGCCAACGAACGAGAACCACAGATACGCAGTATTTT
J gene: TRBJ1-1; V gene: TRBV19; clone size: few; D gene: .; CDR3 protein: CASSVTGWGNTEAFF; CDR3 DNA: TGTGCCAGTAGTGTAACGGGGTGGGGGAACACTGAAGCTTTCTTT
J gene: TRBJ1-1; V gene: TRBV9; clone size: .; D gene: .; CDR3 protein: CASSVLPGWGTEAFF; CDR3 DNA: TGTGCCAGCAGCGTACTTCCGGGGTGGGGGACTGAAGCTTTCTTT
J gene: TRBJ1-6; V gene: TRBV7-8; clone size: .; D gene: .; CDR3 protein: CASSLEHRRSSSYNSPLHF; CDR3 DNA: TGTGCCAGCAGCTTAGAACACCGACGAAGCAGCTCCTATAATTCACCCCTCCACTTT
J gene: TRBJ1-2; V gene: TRBV5-1; clone size: .; D gene: TRBD1; CDR3 protein: CASSSDRVGYTF; CDR3 DNA: TGCGCCAGCAGCTCAGACAGGGTTGGCTACACCTTC
J gene: TRBJ1-2; V gene: TRBV7-2; clone size: once; D gene: .; CDR3 protein: CASSLEFGGYGYTF; CDR3 DNA: TGTGCCAGCAGCTTAGAATTTGGAGGCTATGGCTACACCTTC
J gene: TRBJ1-2; V gene: TRBV7-6; clone size: .; D gene: .; CDR3 protein: CASSLEGRYYTF; CDR3 DNA: TGTGCCAGCAGCTTAGAGGGACGGTACTACACCTTC
J gene: TRBJ2-6; V gene: TRBV6-5; clone size: .; D gene: .; CDR3 protein: CASSYTDTGANVLTF; CDR3 DNA: TGTGCCAGCAGTTACACAGACACTGGGGCCAACGTCCTGACTTTC
J gene: TRBJ2-2; V gene: TRBV4-3; clone size: .; D gene: .; CDR3 protein: CASSQDSRNTGELFF; CDR3 DNA: TGCGCCAGCAGCCAGGACTCCAGGAACACCGGGGAGCTGTTTTTT
J gene: TRBJ2-2; V gene: TRBV5-1; clone size: .; D gene: TRBD1; CDR3 protein: CASSLDLGQVNTGELFF; CDR3 DNA: TGCGCCAGCAGCTTGGATCTCGGACAGGTTAACACCGGGGAGCTGTTTTTT
J gene: TRBJ1-3; V gene: TRBV7-9; clone size: few; D gene: .; CDR3 protein: CASSLAPGGRNTIYF; CDR3 DNA: TGTGCCAGCAGCTTAGCGCCGGGAGGTAGAAACACCATATATTTT
J gene: TRBJ2-2; V gene: TRBV18; clone size: .; D gene: .; CDR3 protein: CASSDGANTGELFF; CDR3 DNA: TGTGCCAGCTCTGATGGAGCGAACACCGGGGAGCTGTTTTTT
J gene: TRBJ1-4; V gene: TRBV7-6; clone size: .; D gene: TRBD1; CDR3 protein: CASSLAPGQPNEKLFF; CDR3 DNA: TGTGCCAGCAGCTTAGCGCCGGGACAGCCGAATGAAAAACTGTTTTTT
J gene: TRBJ1-3; V gene: TRBV7-2; clone size: .; D gene: .; CDR3 protein: CASSVPGRGNTIYF; CDR3 DNA: TGTGCCAGCAGCGTTCCGGGTAGGGGGAACACCATATATTTT
J gene: TRBJ1-2; V gene: TRBV19; clone size: .; D gene: TRBD1; CDR3 protein: CASNRGTAYGYTF; CDR3 DNA: TGTGCCAGTAACCGGGGGACAGCCTATGGCTACACCTTC
J gene: TRBJ1-3; V gene: TRBV19; clone size: .; D gene: TRBD1; CDR3 protein: CASSTPDRVAGNTIYF; CDR3 DNA: TGTGCCAGTAGTACCCCGGACAGGGTCGCTGGAAACACCATATATTTT
J gene: TRBJ1-2; V gene: TRBV4-3; clone size: .; D gene: .; CDR3 protein: CASSPDRYYGYTF; CDR3 DNA: TGCGCCAGCAGCCCCGACAGATACTATGGCTACACCTTC
J gene: TRBJ1-6; V gene: TRBV19; clone size: .; D gene: .; CDR3 protein: CASMIRESSYNSPLHF; CDR3 DNA: TGTGCCAGTATGATAAGGGAGAGCTCCTATAATTCACCCCTCCACTTT
J gene: TRBJ1-1; V gene: TRBV7-6; clone size: .; D gene: .; CDR3 protein: CASSYTTGRGTEAFF; CDR3 DNA: TGTGCCAGCAGCTACACTACAGGGAGAGGCACTGAAGCTTTCTTT
J gene: TRBJ2-3; V gene: TRBV6-5; clone size: .; D gene: .; CDR3 protein: CASSSSEGSDTQYF; CDR3 DNA: TGTGCCAGCAGTTCCTCCGAGGGTTCGGATACGCAGTATTTT
J gene: TRBJ1-1; V gene: TRBV10-1; clone size: .; D gene: .; CDR3 protein: CASSDRGFTEAFF; CDR3 DNA: TGCGCCAGCAGTGACAGGGGATTCACTGAAGCTTTCTTT
J gene: TRBJ2-3; V gene: TRBV7-7; clone size: .; D gene: .; CDR3 protein: CASSPSRGLTDTQYF; CDR3 DNA: TGTGCCAGCAGCCCCTCTCGGGGCCTCACAGATACGCAGTATTTT
J gene: TRBJ1-1; V gene: TRBV18; clone size: .; D gene: TRBD1; CDR3 protein: CASSLWAPGQGGYTEAFF; CDR3 DNA: TGTGCCAGCTCACTATGGGCCCCGGGACAGGGGGGGTACACTGAAGCTTTCTTT
J gene: TRBJ1-1; V gene: TRBV19; clone size: .; D gene: .; CDR3 protein: CASRRQYLMNTEAFF; CDR3 DNA: TGTGCCAGTAGACGGCAGTACCTCATGAACACTGAAGCTTTCTTT
J gene: TRBJ1-5; V gene: TRBV14; clone size: few; D gene: .; CDR3 protein: CASSRPAGRSSGSNQPQHF; CDR3 DNA: TGTGCCAGCAGCCGCCCCGCCGGCAGATCTTCAGGGAGCAATCAGCCCCAGCATTTT
J gene: TRBJ1-5; V gene: TRBV6-5; clone size: .; D gene: .; CDR3 protein: CASSYDGIYQPQHF; CDR3 DNA: TGTGCCAGCAGTTACGACGGAATCTATCAGCCCCAGCATTTT
J gene: TRBJ2-6; V gene: TRBV15; clone size: .; D gene: .; CDR3 protein: CATSLNRDGFGANVLTF; CDR3 DNA: TGTGCCACCAGCCTAAACAGGGATGGCTTCGGGGCCAACGTCCTGACTTTC
J gene: TRBJ2-3; V gene: TRBV30; clone size: .; D gene: TRBD2; CDR3 protein: CAFGVGGALHTQYF; CDR3 DNA: TGTGCCTTTGGAGTGGGAGGGGCCCTACATACGCAGTATTTT